These T cell receptor beta chains were read from a single sample in a study of blood T cell repertoires in COVID-19. The method was immunoSEQ multiplex PCR; TCRdb's version includes in-frame clones alone and lacks a portion of them. This table holds 150,000 or so clones, under 85% found once. Sequencing was performed on PBMCs or T cells enriched from blood (not recorded which). These receptors all come from a man between 45 and 60 years old who had recovered from COVID-19. Both conserved end residues are part of each CDR3. A D gene is named only where the DNA matches it firmly. Clone size is shown for a subset of rows, as once, few, many or a class of expanded clone.

j_gene | abundance | d_gene | v_gene | CDR3aa | CDR3nt
TRBJ1-1 | - | - | TRBV6-6 | CASRRQMMNTEAFF | TGTGCCAGCAGAAGACAGATGATGAACACTGAAGCTTTCTTT
TRBJ2-3 | - | TRBD2 | TRBV10-3 | CAISEVAGGPTDTQYF | TGTGCCATCAGTGAGGTTGCGGGGGGACCCACAGATACGCAGTATTTT
TRBJ1-1 | once | TRBD1 | TRBV4-1 | CASSQVPGQVPAFF | TGCGCCAGCAGCCAGGTCCCGGGACAGGTTCCAGCTTTCTTT
TRBJ2-7 | - | - | TRBV5-1 | CASSLGGLSLEQYF | TGCGCCAGCAGCTTGGGGGGACTGTCCTTGGAGCAGTACTTC
TRBJ1-2 | once | TRBD1 | TRBV6-5 | CASSYSQGASVGGYTF | TGTGCCAGCAGTTACTCTCAGGGGGCGAGTGTCGGTGGCTACACCTTC
TRBJ2-3 | - | - | TRBV7-8 | CASSRPLEGDTQYF | TGTGCCAGCAGCCGCCCACTAGAAGGAGATACGCAGTATTTT
TRBJ1-2 | - | - | TRBV5-1 | CASSLQAGPDDGYTF | TGCGCCAGCAGCTTGCAGGCAGGGCCGGACGATGGCTACACCTTC
TRBJ2-5 | - | - | TRBV19 | CASSMQGGETQYF | TGTGCCAGTAGTATGCAGGGGGGAGAGACCCAGTACTTC
TRBJ2-3 | few | TRBD1 | TRBV7-9 | CASSQTGITDTQYF | TGTGCCAGCAGCCAGACAGGGATCACAGATACGCAGTATTTT
TRBJ1-4 | - | TRBD1 | TRBV7-9 | CASSLGDRATNEKLFF | TGTGCCAGCAGCTTAGGGGACAGGGCAACTAATGAAAAACTGTTTTTT
TRBJ2-5 | - | - | TRBV5-1 | CASSFGLSGETQYF | TGCGCCAGCAGCTTTGGACTATCTGGAGAGACCCAGTACTTC